The source of this TCR beta chain is a study of T cell responses to AZD1222 COVID-19 vaccine. As for the study in general: Pooling covered second doses at about 4 or about 12 weeks.

The V end was cut by 0 bases, the J end by 1 base, with 6 bases between. Germline CDR1 reads SGHRS; CDR2 reads YFSETQ. There are 14 residues in the CDR3. Using immunoSEQ multiplex PCR, the repertoire was profiled, and TCRdb retains in-frame clones only, with some absent. Among 95,000 to 150,000 clones, approximately 88% were seen once, and the ten largest hold roughly 4.2%. The clonotype comes from an adult in good health. The material was peripheral blood, obtained on day 0 of AZD1222 vaccination. The gene calls are TRBV5-1 and TRBJ2-3; D not resolved. The DNA of the CDR3 is TGCGCCAGCAGCTTGGGGCTCCGCACAGATACGCAGTATTTT. Its protein is CASSLGLRTDTQYF.